The rows below give T cell receptor beta chains drawn from one sample of a study of OX40 agonist ivuxolimab in advanced cancers. Profiled with immunoSEQ multiplex PCR; TCRdb holds only in-frame clones, not every one. This table has 15,000 or so clones, around nine tenths appearing once. The source material was CD4+ or CD8+ T cells sorted from blood, sampled in a trial of the OX40 agonist ivuxolimab. Receptor source: an adult with an advanced solid tumor such as melanoma, head and neck, liver or kidney cancer. The CDR3 runs from the conserved cysteine through the conserved F or W.

CDR3,J,V
CASSVYRDYEQYF,TRBJ2-7,TRBV7-3
CASRPDRGPGYEQYF,TRBJ2-7,TRBV7-9
CASSSPKAAWAGETQYF,TRBJ2-5,TRBV11-1
CAWTGLMNTEAFF,TRBJ1-1,TRBV30
CSVDQLTGQGYGYTF,TRBJ1-2,TRBV29-1
CASSQEKTDTQYF,TRBJ2-3,TRBV4-2
CASARDRGGQPQHF,TRBJ1-5,TRBV23-1
CASNLPEGAGVGELFF,TRBJ2-2,TRBV7-9
CASSAGFAYEQYF,TRBJ2-7,TRBV25-1
CASSPRQSDEQYF,TRBJ2-7,TRBV7-9
CASSLGVEQFF,TRBJ2-1,TRBV7-9
CASSPGHGYEQYF,TRBJ2-7,TRBV7-2
CASSHRNNYGYTF,TRBJ1-2,TRBV14
CASSLWGDRVGTEAFF,TRBJ1-1,TRBV5-1
CASSYSGRASGDYLRADTQYF,TRBJ2-3,TRBV6-7
CASSDGGLYYEQYF,TRBJ2-7,TRBV6-5
CASSSPGGLPLWGYEQYF,TRBJ2-7,TRBV5-8
CASSVSGGPSSSYNEQFF,TRBJ2-1,TRBV9